One and the same sample provided the 5 T cell receptor beta chains below, sequenced in a study of CD8 T cells in ankylosing spondylitis. Each CDR3 protein is one row after TCRdb ran MiXCR on the 5' RACE reads. The sample has roughly 150,000 distinct CDR3 sequences; 30% to 40% are singletons. The material sequenced was synovial fluid, either unsorted or a sorted T cell fraction (not recorded which). These receptors were collected from a male donor with ankylosing spondylitis.

The table lists this clonotype with a few counts. The chain has TRBV6-2 or TRBV6-3 and TRBJ2-7, with 7 bases fitting TRBD1. The germline V gene has CDR1 MNHEY and CDR2 SVGEGT. The CDR3 sequence is 15 residues long. Trimming removed 6 bases from V and 2 bases from J; junction bases left unmatched: 10. The CDR3 nucleotides read TGTGCCAGCAGCCCAACCGGGACAGTCACCTACGAGCAGTACTTC. It is translated as CASSPTGTVTYEQYF.

This clonotype was observed at least ten times. V and J are TRBV6-5 and TRBJ1-2, with D perhaps TRBD1 (6 bases). CDR1 is MNHEY, CDR2 SVGAGI, per germline. This CDR3 is 16 amino acids long. With 4 bases removed from V and 5 bases from J, the gap between germline ends came to 20 bases. CDR3 DNA sequence: TGTGCCAGCAGTTCCTTACAGGGATCCGGGGGGTATGGCTACACCTTC. This codes for CASSSLQGSGGYGYTF.

The chain has TRBV24-1 and TRBJ2-2, with 10 positions matching TRBD1. The ends lost 4 bases at V and 4 bases at J; junction bases unmatched: 8. Germline V gives CDR1 KGHDR, CDR2 SFDVKD. This CDR3 is 17 amino acids long. The CDR3 loop reads CATSDLTGTGVTGELFF. CDR3 in DNA: TGTGCCACCAGTGACCTGACCGGGACAGGGGTCACCGGGGAGCTGTTTTTT.

This clonotype was seen a handful of times. This chain joins TRBV6-2 or TRBV6-3 and TRBJ2-2; 7 positions match TRBD2. The CDR3 is made up of 16 amino acids. Losses at the gene ends were 2 bases for V and 0 bases for J; bases not matched to a gene: 3. CDR1 MNHEY and CDR2 SVGEGT come from the germline V gene. The CDR3 spells CASSYPSGTNTGELFF. CDR3 DNA: TGTGCCAGCAGTTACCCTAGCGGCACGAACACCGGGGAGCTGTTTTTT.

Ten or more counts support this clonotype. This chain joins TRBV7-2 and TRBJ2-7; 7 bases line up with TRBD1. CDR3 size: 16 residues. Germline CDR1 SGHTA, CDR2 FQGNSA. Germline trimming cut 0 bases from V and 7 bases from J; bases unmatched to any gene: 12. The CDR3 DNA reads as TGTGCCAGCAGCTTAGCTCCGACGACAGGGAAGAAAGAGCAGTACTTC. Amino acid sequence: CASSLAPTTGKKEQYF.